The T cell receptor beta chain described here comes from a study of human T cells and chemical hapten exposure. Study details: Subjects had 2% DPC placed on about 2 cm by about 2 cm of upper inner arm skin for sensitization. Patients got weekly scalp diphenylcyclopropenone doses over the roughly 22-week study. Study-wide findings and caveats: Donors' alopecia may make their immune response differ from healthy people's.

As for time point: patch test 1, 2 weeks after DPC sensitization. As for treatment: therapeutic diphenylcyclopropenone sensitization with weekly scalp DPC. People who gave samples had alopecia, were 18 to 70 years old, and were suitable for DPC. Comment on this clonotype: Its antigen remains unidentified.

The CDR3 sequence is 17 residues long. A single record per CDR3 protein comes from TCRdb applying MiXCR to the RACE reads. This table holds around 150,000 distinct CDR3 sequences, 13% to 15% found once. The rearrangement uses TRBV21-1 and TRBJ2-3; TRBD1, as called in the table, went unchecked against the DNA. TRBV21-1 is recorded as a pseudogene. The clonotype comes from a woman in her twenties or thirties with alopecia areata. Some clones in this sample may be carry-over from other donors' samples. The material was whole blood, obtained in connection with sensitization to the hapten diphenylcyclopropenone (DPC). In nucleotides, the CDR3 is TGTGCCAGCAGCAAAGGGTCCCGATCGCCCCCCGCGGATACGCAGTATTTT. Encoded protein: CASSKGSRSPPADTQYF.